This T cell receptor beta chain was profiled in a study of T cell responses to AZD1222 COVID-19 vaccine (dated by TCRdb to about 2021). As for the study more broadly: AZD1222 recipients given second doses at about 4 weeks or at about 12 weeks were pooled, since spike-specific TCR depth and breadth were not found to differ between the two schedules. Trial participants were enrolled into age subgroups of 18-55, 56-69 and 70-plus years, which contained approximately 150, 30 and 60 TCR-sequenced participants, respectively. TCR sequencing was performed for about 250 trial participants, of whom about 200 were given two doses of AZD1222 and around 25 were given two doses of MenACWY control vaccine.

What the study reported, not specific to this receptor: Only five or six AZD1222 recipients were SARS-CoV-2 seropositive at baseline, limiting conclusions about previously exposed vaccinees. A significant rise in spike-specific TCR breadth and depth was observed after two AZD1222 doses relative to day 0 and relative to MenACWY recipients. Participants were mostly white British and included more females than males, and it was suggested by the authors that clonal diversity may have been underestimated. No day 14 peak-response samples were available, so repertoires were characterized only after the peak T cell response. In the small 56-69-year group, the increase in depth fell short of significance, most likely because of low power. Nearly half of unique spike-specific TCRs reportedly recognized epitopes outside regions mutated in the B.1.351 and B.1.1.7 variants. CD4 TCRs associated with the vaccine covered the entire spike protein, and the dominant responses were in regions 160-218 and 743-854.

What the time point label conveys for this sample: baseline before first vaccination. The vaccinee samples were drawn from two UK trials, COV001 and COV002, one of which was a single-blind randomized controlled phase 2/3 trial testing AZD1222 (ChAdOx1 nCoV-19) in healthy adults. For TCRbeta chain sequencing, PBMC samples were collected from trial participants at day 0 and at day 28 after the second dose. As to this clone: The antigen it recognizes is unknown. No much larger clone is present one base from it, and per-base qualities are unavailable.

The CDR3 regions of human TCRbeta chains were subjected to immunosequencing. From the authors' description of their analysis: Repertoire TCRs were checked for matches against a reference library of SARS-CoV-2-specific TCRs that had been generated using the MIRA antigen-specificity platform. Breadth meant the fraction of unique TCRs that were SARS-CoV-2-associated, whereas depth meant the fraction of total T cells that were SARS-CoV-2-associated. Using the MIRA data, each spike-specific TCR was mapped to the spike region that the TCR reacts to and placed in a CD4 or CD8 class. Log10-transformed breadth and depth values were compared by one-way ANOVA with Sidak's multiple comparisons tests. TCRdb holds this immuneACCESS table with in-frame rearrangements only. Some clones are missing; in checked studies, unresolved V genes explain under half, and the rest has no known cause. For V, J and clone size, that table is used; D and trimming come from the DNA. For this sample the table gives 130,000 to 150,000 clones, of which 80% to 95% were detected only once. Of the sample, around 1.8% is held by the ten largest clones.

Taken from the germline V gene (reference sequence), the CDR1 and CDR2 loops are WNHNN and SYGVQD. There are 15 amino acids in the CDR3, from cysteine to phenylalanine inclusive. This entry keeps only the CDR3 DNA: 45 bases, framed from base 1. Trimming at the junction amounts to 4 bases on V and 2 bases on J, and the germline ends lie 9 bases apart. The chain couples TRBV10-1 to TRBJ2-6, with a weak D call of TRBD1 (5 bases match). Sample: peripheral blood, taken on day 0 of AZD1222 vaccination. The source is an adult in good health. DNA sequence: TGCGCCAGCAGTGGTGGGGCCCCTGGGGCCAACGTCCTGACTTTC. This yields the protein CASSGGAPGANVLTF.